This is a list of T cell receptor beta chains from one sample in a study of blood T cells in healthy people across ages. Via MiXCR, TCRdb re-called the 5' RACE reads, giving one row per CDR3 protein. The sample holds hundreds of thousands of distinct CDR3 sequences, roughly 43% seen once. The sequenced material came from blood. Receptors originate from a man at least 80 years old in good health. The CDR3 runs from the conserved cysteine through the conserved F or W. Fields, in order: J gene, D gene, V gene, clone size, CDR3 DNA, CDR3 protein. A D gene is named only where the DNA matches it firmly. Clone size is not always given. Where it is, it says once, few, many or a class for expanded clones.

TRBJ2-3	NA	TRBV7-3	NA	TGTGCCAGCAGCCCCCCAGGAAGCACAGATACGCAGTATTTT	CASSPPGSTDTQYF
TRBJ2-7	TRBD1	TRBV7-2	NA	TGTGCCAGCAGTTATGGACAGGGGCCCTACGAGCAGTACTTC	CASSYGQGPYEQYF
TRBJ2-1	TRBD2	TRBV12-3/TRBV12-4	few	TGTGCCAGCAATACAGCGGGAGGGCGAAATGAGCAGTTCTTC	CASNTAGGRNEQFF
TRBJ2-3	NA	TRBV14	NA	TGTGCCAGCAGCCTTACTGGAACAGACAGTCGGAGGACAGATACGCAGTATTTT	CASSLTGTDSRRTDTQYF
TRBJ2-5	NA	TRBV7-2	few	TGTGCCAGCAGCCCACCATGGGGGGGGGCAGGGTACCAAGAGACCCAGTACTTC	CASSPPWGGAGYQETQYF
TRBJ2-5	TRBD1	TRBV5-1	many	TGCGCCAGCAGCCTAGGGGACAGAGAGACCCAGTACTTC	CASSLGDRETQYF
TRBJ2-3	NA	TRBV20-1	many	TGCAGCGCTCCCGGGCTAGCAACAGATACGCAGTATTTT	CSAPGLATDTQYF
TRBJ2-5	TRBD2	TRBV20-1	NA	TGCAGTGCTAGAGATCCACTAGCGGGAGGGAACCAAGAGACCCAGTACTTC	CSARDPLAGGNQETQYF
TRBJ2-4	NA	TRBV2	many	TGTGCCAGCAGTGAACCCCAGCGTACGGCCAAAAACATTCAGTACTTC	CASSEPQRTAKNIQYF
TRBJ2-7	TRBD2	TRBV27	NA	TGTGCCAGCAGTTTTAGGCTAGCGGCGAACTCCTACAATGAGCAGTACTTC	CASSFRLAANSYNEQYF
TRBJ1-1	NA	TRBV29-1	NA	TGCAGCGTTGTTTTAGCTCGGATGAACACTGAAGCTTTCTTT	CSVVLARMNTEAFF
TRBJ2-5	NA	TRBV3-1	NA	TGTGCCAGCAGCCAAGATGTAGACCATGAGCAGTACTTC	CASSQDVDHEQYF
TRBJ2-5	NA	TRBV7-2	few	TGTGCCAGCAGCCAAGGACAGCCACCGCAAGAGACCCAGTACTTC	CASSQGQPPQETQYF
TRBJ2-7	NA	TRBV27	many	TGTGCCAGCAGTACCGACAGGCGATCCTACGAGCAGTACTTC	CASSTDRRSYEQYF
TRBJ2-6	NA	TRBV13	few	TGTGCCAGCAGCCCCGGACTGTTTGGGGACTGGGGGGCCAACGTCCTGACTTTC	CASSPGLFGDWGANVLTF
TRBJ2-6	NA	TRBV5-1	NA	TGCGCCAGCAGCTCCCAAGTGAGTAGGACTGGGGCCAACGTCCTGACTTTC	CASSSQVSRTGANVLTF
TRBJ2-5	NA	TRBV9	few	TGTGCCAGCAGCCCCTATGCCGGGAGCAGGCTCCAAGAGACCCAGTACTTC	CASSPYAGSRLQETQYF
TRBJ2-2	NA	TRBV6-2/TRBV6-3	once	TGTGCCAGCAGCGGATTTGTGGCCGGGGAGCTGTTTTTT	CASSGFVAGELFF
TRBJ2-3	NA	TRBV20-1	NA	TGCAGTGCGATTAGCGGAGATACGCAGTATTTT	CSAISGDTQYF
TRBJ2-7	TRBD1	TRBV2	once	TGTGCCAGCAGCATGACAGGGGGCGCATACGAGCAGTACTTC	CASSMTGGAYEQYF
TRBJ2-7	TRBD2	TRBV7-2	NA	TGTGCCAGCAGCCTAAATCGGGGAGGGTGGTACTTC	CASSLNRGGWYF
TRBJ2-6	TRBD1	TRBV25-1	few	TGTGCCAGCAGTGATCGCTCTGGGGACAGGGGGTCTGGGGCCAACGTCCTGACTTTC	CASSDRSGDRGSGANVLTF
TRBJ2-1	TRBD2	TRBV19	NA	TGTGCCAGTAGTCCCGGGACTAGCGGGCTGGGAGGGAACAATGAGCAGTTCTTC	CASSPGTSGLGGNNEQFF
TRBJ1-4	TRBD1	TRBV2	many	TGTGCCAGCAGGGACAGGGCAACTAATGAAAAACTGTTTTTT	CASRDRATNEKLFF
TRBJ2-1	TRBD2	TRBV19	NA	TGTGCCAGTATGGATTTAGCGGGGGGCTACAATGAGCAGTTCTTC	CASMDLAGGYNEQFF
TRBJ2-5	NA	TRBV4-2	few	TGTGCCAGCAGAGCTTCGGGTACAGACCGAGGGACCCAGTACTTC	CASRASGTDRGTQYF
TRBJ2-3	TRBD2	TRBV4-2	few	TGTGCCAGCAGCCAAGGGTACCGGGAGGAAGATACGCAGTATTTT	CASSQGYREEDTQYF